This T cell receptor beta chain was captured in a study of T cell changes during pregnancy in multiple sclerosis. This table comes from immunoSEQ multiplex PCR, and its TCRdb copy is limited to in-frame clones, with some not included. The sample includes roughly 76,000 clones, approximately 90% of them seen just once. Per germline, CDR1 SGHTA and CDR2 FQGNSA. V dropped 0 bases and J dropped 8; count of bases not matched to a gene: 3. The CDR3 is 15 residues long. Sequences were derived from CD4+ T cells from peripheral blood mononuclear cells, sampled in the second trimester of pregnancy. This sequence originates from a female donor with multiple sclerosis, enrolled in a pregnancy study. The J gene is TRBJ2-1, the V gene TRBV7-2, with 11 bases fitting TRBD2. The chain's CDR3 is CASSLALAGVYEQFF. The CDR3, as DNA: TGTGCCAGCAGCTTAGCACTAGCGGGAGTGTATGAGCAGTTCTTC.